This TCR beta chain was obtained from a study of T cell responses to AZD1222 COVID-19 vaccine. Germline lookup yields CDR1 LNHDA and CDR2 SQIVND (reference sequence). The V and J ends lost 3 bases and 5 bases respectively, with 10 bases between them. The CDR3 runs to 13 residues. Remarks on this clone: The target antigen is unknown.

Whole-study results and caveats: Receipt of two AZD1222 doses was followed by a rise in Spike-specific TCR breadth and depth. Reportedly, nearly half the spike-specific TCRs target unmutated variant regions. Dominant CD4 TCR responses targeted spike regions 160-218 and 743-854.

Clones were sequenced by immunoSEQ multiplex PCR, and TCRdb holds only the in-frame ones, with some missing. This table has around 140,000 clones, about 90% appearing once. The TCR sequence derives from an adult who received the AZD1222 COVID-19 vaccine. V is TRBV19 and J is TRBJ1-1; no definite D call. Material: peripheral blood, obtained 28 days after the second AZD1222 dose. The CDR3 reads CASSIGRVTEAFF. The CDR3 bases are TGTGCCAGTAGTATCGGCAGAGTTACTGAAGCTTTCTTT.